The clone carrying this TCR beta chain was seen a handful of times. Its target is unknown. CDR3 length: 13 residues. CDR1 is SNHLY and CDR2 is FYNNEI in the germline V gene. Trimming cost V 2 bases and J 4 bases, with 9 bases left between them. TCRdb called the reads again in MiXCR, with one record for every CDR3 protein. The sample consists of approximately 500,000 distinct CDR3 sequences, roughly 12% of them appearing once. The sample comes from a study of T cell repertoires in cytomegalovirus infection. Background on the study: Matching HLA type, along with CMV infection, was indicated by public TCR beta signatures.

Notes on the study in general: CMV-specific TCR beta clonotypes restricted by HLA-C dominated the ex vivo response. Cumulative frequency (of public TCR beta family members) identified carriers of CMV plus the relevant HLA.

The V call is TRBV2, the J call TRBJ2-7, with D perhaps matching TRBD2 (6 bases). This TCR came from a human donor in good health (CMV status not recorded). Some clones in this sample may be carry-over from other donors' samples. The specimen was PBMCs. CDR3 coding DNA: TGTGCCAGCAGTGAAACGGGACTGTACGAGCAGTACTTC. Its translation: CASSETGLYEQYF.